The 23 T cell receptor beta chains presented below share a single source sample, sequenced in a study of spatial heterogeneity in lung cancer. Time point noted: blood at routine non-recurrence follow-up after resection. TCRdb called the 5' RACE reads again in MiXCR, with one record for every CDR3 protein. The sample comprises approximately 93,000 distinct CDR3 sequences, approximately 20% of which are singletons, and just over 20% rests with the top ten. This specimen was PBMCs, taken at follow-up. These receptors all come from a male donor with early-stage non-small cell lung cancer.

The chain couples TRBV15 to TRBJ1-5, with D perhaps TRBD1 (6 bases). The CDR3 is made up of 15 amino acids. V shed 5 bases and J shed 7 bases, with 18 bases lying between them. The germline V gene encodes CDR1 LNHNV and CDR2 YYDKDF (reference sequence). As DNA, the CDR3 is TGTGCCACCAGCGCCCGACGGACAGAACCCCAGCCCCAGCATTTT. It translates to CATSARRTEPQPQHF.

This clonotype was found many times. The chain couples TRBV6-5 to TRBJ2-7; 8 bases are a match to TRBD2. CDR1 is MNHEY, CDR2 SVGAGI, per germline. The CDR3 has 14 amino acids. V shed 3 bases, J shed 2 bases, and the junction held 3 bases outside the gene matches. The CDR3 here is CASSYAAGAYEQYF. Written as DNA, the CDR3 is TGTGCCAGCAGTTATGCAGCGGGAGCCTACGAGCAGTACTTC.

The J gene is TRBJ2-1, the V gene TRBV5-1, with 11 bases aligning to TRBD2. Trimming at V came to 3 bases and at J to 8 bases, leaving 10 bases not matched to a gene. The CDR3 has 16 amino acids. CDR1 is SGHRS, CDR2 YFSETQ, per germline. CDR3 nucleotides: TGCGCCAGCAGCTCCGAAGGACTAGCGGGTTACGATGAGCAGTTCTTC. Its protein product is CASSSEGLAGYDEQFF.

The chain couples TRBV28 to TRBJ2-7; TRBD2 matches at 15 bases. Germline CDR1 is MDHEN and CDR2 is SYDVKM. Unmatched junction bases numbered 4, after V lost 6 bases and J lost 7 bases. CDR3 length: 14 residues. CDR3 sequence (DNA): TGTGCCAGCAGGACCGGGACTAGCGGGAGGGAGCAGTACTTC. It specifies CASRTGTSGREQYF.

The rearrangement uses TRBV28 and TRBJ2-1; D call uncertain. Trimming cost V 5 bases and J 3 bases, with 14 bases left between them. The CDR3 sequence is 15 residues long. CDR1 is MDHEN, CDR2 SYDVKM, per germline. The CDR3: CASSPLLHFYNEQFF. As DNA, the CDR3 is TGTGCCAGCAGTCCCCTCTTGCACTTCTACAATGAGCAGTTCTTC. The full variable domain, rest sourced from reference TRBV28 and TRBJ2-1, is DVKVTQSSRYLVKRTGEKVFLECVQDMDHENMFWYRQDPGLGLRLIYFSYDVKMKEKGDIPEGYSVSREKKERFSLILESASTNQTSMYLCASSPLLHFYNEQFFGPGTRLTVL.

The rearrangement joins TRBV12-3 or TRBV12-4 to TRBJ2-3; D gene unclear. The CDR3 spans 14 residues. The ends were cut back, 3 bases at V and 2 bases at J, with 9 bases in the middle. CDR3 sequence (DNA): TGTGCCAGCAGTTTTAACCGAAACACAGATACGCAGTATTTT. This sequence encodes CASSFNRNTDTQYF.

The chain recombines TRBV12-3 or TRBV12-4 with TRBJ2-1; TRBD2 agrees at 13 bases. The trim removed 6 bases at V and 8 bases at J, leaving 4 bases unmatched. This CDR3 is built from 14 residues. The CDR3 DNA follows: TGTGCCAGCAGACTAGCGGGAGGGGGGGATGAGCAGTTCTTC. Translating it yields CASRLAGGGDEQFF.

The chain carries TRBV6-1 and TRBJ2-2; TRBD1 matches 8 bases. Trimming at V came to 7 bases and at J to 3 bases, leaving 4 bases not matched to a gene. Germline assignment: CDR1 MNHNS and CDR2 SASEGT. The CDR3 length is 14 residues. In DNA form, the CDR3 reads TGTGCCAGCATCCGGGGACAGGACACCGGGGAGCTGTTTTTT. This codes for CASIRGQDTGELFF.

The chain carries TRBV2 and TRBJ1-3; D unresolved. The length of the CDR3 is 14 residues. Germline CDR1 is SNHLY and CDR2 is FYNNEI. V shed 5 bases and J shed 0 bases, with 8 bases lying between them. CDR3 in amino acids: CASSLITSGNTIYF. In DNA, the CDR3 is TGTGCCAGCAGTTTAATCACCTCTGGAAACACCATATATTTT.

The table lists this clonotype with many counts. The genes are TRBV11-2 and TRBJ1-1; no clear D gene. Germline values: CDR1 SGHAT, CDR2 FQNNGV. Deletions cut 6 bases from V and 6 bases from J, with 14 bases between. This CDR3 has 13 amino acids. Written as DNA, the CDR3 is TGTGCCAGCAGACCAACATTTCGCGCTGAAGCTTTCTTT. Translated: CASRPTFRAEAFF.

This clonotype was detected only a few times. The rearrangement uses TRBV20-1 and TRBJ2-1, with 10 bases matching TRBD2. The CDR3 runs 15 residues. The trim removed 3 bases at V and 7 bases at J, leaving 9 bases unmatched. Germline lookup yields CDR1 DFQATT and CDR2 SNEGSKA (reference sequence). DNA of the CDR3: TGCAGTGCTAGCCCCCTAGCGGGAGCTCGGAATGAGCAGTTCTTC. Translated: CSASPLAGARNEQFF.

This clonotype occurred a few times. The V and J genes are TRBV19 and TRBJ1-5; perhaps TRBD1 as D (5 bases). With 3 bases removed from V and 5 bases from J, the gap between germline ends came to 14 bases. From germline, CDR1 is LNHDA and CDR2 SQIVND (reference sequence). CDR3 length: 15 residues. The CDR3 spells CASSISAGLDQPQHF. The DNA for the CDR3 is TGTGCCAGTAGTATTTCGGCAGGGTTAGATCAGCCCCAGCATTTT.

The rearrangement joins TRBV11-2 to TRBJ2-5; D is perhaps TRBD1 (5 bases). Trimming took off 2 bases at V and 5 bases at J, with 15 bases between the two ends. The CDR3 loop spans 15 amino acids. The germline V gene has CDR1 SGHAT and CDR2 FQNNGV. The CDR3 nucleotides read TGTGCCAGCAGCTTATTGGGTAGGGGTTTCGAGACCCAGTACTTC. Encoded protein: CASSLLGRGFETQYF.

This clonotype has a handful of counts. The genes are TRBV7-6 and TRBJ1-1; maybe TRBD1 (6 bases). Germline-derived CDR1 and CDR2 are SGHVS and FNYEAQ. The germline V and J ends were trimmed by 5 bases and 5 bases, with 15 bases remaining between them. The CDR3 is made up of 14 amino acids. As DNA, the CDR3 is TGTGCCAGCAGCGAACAGGGCACATCGACTGAAGCTTTCTTT. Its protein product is CASSEQGTSTEAFF.

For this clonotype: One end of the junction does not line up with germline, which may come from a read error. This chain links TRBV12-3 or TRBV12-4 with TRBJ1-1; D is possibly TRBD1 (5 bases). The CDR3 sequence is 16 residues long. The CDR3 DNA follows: TGTGCCGGCAGTTTCTCGGGGGTAGGGATAAACACTGAAGCTTTCTTT. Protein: CAGSFSGVGINTEAFF.

This CDR3 is CSAYGGSRDTQYF. The DNA for the CDR3 is TGCAGTGCTTATGGAGGGAGTCGAGATACGCAGTATTTT. The V gene is TRBV20-1, the J gene TRBJ2-3; perhaps TRBD2 as D (6 bases). Trimming left V 5 bases short and J 5 bases short, with 14 bases between. CDR1 is DFQATT, CDR2 SNEGSKA, per germline (reference sequence). CDR3 size: 13 residues.

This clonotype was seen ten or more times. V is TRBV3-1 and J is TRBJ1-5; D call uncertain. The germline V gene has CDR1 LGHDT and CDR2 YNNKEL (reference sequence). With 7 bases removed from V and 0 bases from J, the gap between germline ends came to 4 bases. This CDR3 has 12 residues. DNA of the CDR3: TGTGCCAGCACCTTTAGCAATCAGCCCCAGCATTTT. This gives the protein CASTFSNQPQHF. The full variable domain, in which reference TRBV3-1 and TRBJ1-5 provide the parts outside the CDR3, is DTAVSQTPKYLVTQMGNDKSIKCEQNLGHDTMYWYKQDSKKFLKIMFSYNNKELIINETVPNRFSPKSPDKAHLNLHINSLELGDSAVYFCASTFSNQPQHFGDGTRLSIL.

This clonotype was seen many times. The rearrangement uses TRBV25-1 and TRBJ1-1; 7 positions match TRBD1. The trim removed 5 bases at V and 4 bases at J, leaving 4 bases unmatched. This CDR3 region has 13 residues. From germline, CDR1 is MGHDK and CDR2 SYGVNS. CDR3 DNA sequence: TGTGCCAGCAGTACAGGGGATGGCACTGAAGCTTTCTTT. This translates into CASSTGDGTEAFF.

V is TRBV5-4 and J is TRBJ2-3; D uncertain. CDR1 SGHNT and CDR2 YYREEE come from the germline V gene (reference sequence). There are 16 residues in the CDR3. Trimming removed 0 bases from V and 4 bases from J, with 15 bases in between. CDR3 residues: CASSLGRTIPSDTQYF. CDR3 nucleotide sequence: TGTGCCAGCAGCTTGGGGCGGACCATCCCCTCAGATACGCAGTATTTT.

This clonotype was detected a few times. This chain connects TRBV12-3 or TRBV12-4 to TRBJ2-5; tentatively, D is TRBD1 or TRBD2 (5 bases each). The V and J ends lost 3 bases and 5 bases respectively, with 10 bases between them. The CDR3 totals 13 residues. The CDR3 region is CASSLRGRETQYF. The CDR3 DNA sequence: TGTGCCAGCAGTTTGAGGGGTAGGGAGACCCAGTACTTC.

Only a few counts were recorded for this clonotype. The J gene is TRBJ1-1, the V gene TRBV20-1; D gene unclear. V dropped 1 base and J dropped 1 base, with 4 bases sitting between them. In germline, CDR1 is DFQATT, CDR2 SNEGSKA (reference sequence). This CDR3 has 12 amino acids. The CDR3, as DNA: TGCAGTGCTAGAGCCGGGAACACTGAAGCTTTCTTT. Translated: CSARAGNTEAFF.

CDR3 DNA sequence: TGCGCCAGTCAGGTAGCGGGGTCCGATACGCAGTATTTT. This encodes CASQVAGSDTQYF. This chain connects TRBV4-3 to TRBJ2-3; 8 nucleotides line up with TRBD2. Trimming took 9 bases from V and 6 from J; bases not matched to a gene: 8. The CDR3 loop spans 13 amino acids. Germline V CDR1 and CDR2: LGHNA, YSLEER.

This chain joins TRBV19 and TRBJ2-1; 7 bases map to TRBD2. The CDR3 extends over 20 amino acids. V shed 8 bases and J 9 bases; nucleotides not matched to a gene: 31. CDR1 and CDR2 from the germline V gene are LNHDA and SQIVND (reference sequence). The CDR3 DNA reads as TGTGCCAGTGGGATGTTCTTCGGGGGGTTGGACCCGTATTCACCACCTGAGCAGTTCTTC. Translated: CASGMFFGGLDPYSPPEQFF.